The 23 T cell receptor beta chains reported below all come from one sample, sequenced in a study of T cell responses to AZD1222 COVID-19 vaccine. Produced via immunoSEQ multiplex PCR; TCRdb's table is partial and in-frame only. This sample has around 100,000 clones; about 86% occur once, and the top ten carry roughly 1.4%. The specimen was peripheral blood, collected on day 0 of AZD1222 vaccination. Receptor source: an adult in good health.

This sequence joins TRBV9 and TRBJ1-2; possible D gene TRBD1, 6 bases. CDR3 length equals 15 residues. Germline CDR1 and CDR2: SGDLS and YYNGEE. V lost 3 bases and J lost 7, with 19 bases in between. CDR3 in amino acids: CASSEGEGSYVGYTF. The CDR3 DNA follows: TGTGCCAGCAGCGAGGGGGAAGGGTCCTATGTTGGCTACACCTTC.

The chain uses TRBV27 and TRBJ2-1; TRBD2 agrees at 14 bases. J was trimmed by 7 bases and V by 3 bases; bases with no gene match: 5. The CDR3 runs 16 residues. CDR1 MNHEY and CDR2 SMNVEV come from the germline V gene (reference sequence). The CDR3 loop is CASSLLGTSGRNEQFF. Written as DNA, the CDR3 is TGTGCCAGCAGTTTGTTAGGGACTAGCGGGAGAAATGAGCAGTTCTTC.

The rearrangement joins TRBV29-1 to TRBJ2-2; no clear D. V was clipped by 7 bases and J by 4 bases, with 10 bases between them. The germline gives CDR1 SQVTM, CDR2 ANQGSEA. The CDR3 has 12 amino acids. The CDR3 sequence: CSAPGLTGELFF. The CDR3 DNA is TGCAGCGCCCCGGGCCTCACCGGGGAGCTGTTTTTT.

The table lists this clone with a count of one. CDR3 amino acids: CASSIGGEQYF. The CDR3 coding sequence is TGTGCCAGTAGTATTGGGGGCGAGCAGTACTTC. V is TRBV19 and J is TRBJ2-7; either TRBD1 or TRBD2 may fit D (5 bases each). V was pared by 3 bases and J by 6 bases, with 6 bases between. Germline CDR1 is LNHDA and CDR2 is SQIVND (reference sequence). The CDR3 is made up of 11 amino acids.

The chain joins TRBV5-6 to TRBJ2-5; a weak D match, TRBD2 (6 bases). CDR3 length equals 15 residues. V was shortened by 0 bases and J by 2 bases, with 11 bases between the two germline ends. Germline CDR1 reads SGHDT; CDR2 reads YYEEEE. The CDR3 sequence: CASSLGAAGQETQYF. In nucleotides, the CDR3 is TGTGCCAGCAGCTTGGGGGCGGCGGGACAAGAGACCCAGTACTTC. The complete variable domain, with remaining parts taken from reference TRBV5-6 and TRBJ2-5, reads DAGVTQSPTHLIKTRGQQVTLRCSPKSGHDTVSWYQQALGQGPQFIFQYYEEEERQRGNFPDRFSGHQFPNYSSELNVNALLLGDSALYLCASSLGAAGQETQYFGPGTRLLVL.

The chain recombines TRBV6-1 with TRBJ2-3; a weak D match, TRBD1 (6 bases). V was pared by 0 bases and J by 0 bases, with 19 bases between. The CDR3 totals 19 residues. Germline V CDR1 and CDR2: MNHNS, SASEGT. The DNA of the CDR3 is TGTGCCAGCAGTGAAGCGCTTCTTTCAGGGGTTTTTAGCACAGATACGCAGTATTTT. Protein product: CASSEALLSGVFSTDTQYF.

This clone showed up just a few times. V is TRBV28 and J is TRBJ2-5, with 10 bases fitting TRBD2. Germline V CDR1 and CDR2: MDHEN, SYDVKM. This CDR3 contains 15 residues. Unmatched junction bases numbered 10, after V lost 6 bases and J lost 6 bases. CDR3 in DNA: TGTGCCAGCAGCGACAGACTAGCGGGCAGAAAGACCCAGTACTTC. Protein product: CASSDRLAGRKTQYF.

The chain employs TRBV28 and TRBJ1-3; 7 positions match TRBD1. The V segment lost 4 bases and the J segment 3 bases; nucleotides outside the gene matches: 9. Germline CDR1 and CDR2: MDHEN and SYDVKM. The CDR3 has 16 residues. The CDR3 sequence is CASSWGQHSGGNTIYF. In DNA form, the CDR3 reads TGTGCCAGCAGTTGGGGACAGCATTCGGGTGGAAACACCATATATTTT. The full variable domain, with the rest looked up from reference TRBV28 and TRBJ1-3, is DVKVTQSSRYLVKRTGEKVFLECVQDMDHENMFWYRQDPGLGLRLIYFSYDVKMKEKGDIPEGYSVSREKKERFSLILESASTNQTSMYLCASSWGQHSGGNTIYFGEGSWLTVV.

The J gene is TRBJ1-5, the V gene TRBV7-2; D is uncertain. The CDR3 consists of 12 residues. V was shortened by 3 bases and J by 7 bases, with 7 bases between the two germline ends. In germline, CDR1 is SGHTA, CDR2 FQGNSA. This CDR3 reads CASSFLGQPQHF. CDR3 sequence (DNA): TGTGCCAGCAGCTTCTTGGGACAGCCCCAGCATTTT.

J is TRBJ1-2 and V is TRBV4-3, with D uncertain. With 0 bases removed from V and 8 bases from J, the gap between germline ends came to 13 bases. The CDR3 is 14 amino acids. Germline V gene data show CDR1 as LGHNA and CDR2 as YSLEER. The CDR3 DNA follows: TGCGCCAGCAGCCAAGATGCGGGGAATGAGGGCTACACCTTC. The encoded protein is CASSQDAGNEGYTF.

The table lists this clone with a count of one. J is TRBJ1-5 and V is TRBV6-5, with TRBD1 matching 9 bases. The germline CDR1 and CDR2 sequences are MNHEY and SVGAGI. This CDR3 region has 15 residues. V lost 6 bases and J lost 3; bases outside the gene matches: 6. The CDR3 here is CASSWDRAYNQPQHF. CDR3 in DNA: TGTGCCAGCAGCTGGGACAGGGCTTACAATCAGCCCCAGCATTTT.

The chain carries TRBV11-2 and TRBJ2-2; 12 bases fit TRBD2. V gave up 3 bases and J gave up 4 bases; unmatched junction bases: 6. This CDR3 is built from 17 residues. Germline V gene lookup returns CDR1 SGHAT and CDR2 FQNNGV. CDR3 protein: CASSFSSGRAGTGELFF. The CDR3 DNA reads TGTGCCAGCAGCTTCTCTAGCGGGAGGGCCGGCACCGGGGAGCTGTTTTTT.

The chain carries TRBV28 and TRBJ1-2; no firm D call. V lost 8 bases, J lost 2 bases, and 12 bases lay in between. The germline gives CDR1 MDHEN, CDR2 SYDVKM. The CDR3 spans 13 residues. The CDR3 loop is CASGRSSNYGYTF. As DNA, the CDR3 is TGTGCCAGCGGGAGGTCCAGCAACTATGGCTACACCTTC.

V is TRBV12-3 or TRBV12-4 and J is TRBJ1-2, with D unresolved. V was trimmed by 5 bases and J by 8 bases, leaving 15 bases between them. The CDR3 is 13 amino acids. The CDR3 DNA is TGTGCCAGCAGTAACCACGAAGCCAGGGGCTACACCTTC. Translated: CASSNHEARGYTF.

This chain joins TRBV5-1 and TRBJ2-2; D ambiguous. With 4 bases removed from V and 7 bases from J, the gap between germline ends came to 11 bases. The CDR3 length is 13 residues. Germline CDR1 reads SGHRS; CDR2 reads YFSETQ. The CDR3 region has the DNA TGCGCCAGCAGCCCGGACGGAGTCGGGGAGCTGTTTTTT. Its protein is CASSPDGVGELFF.

The chain carries TRBV9 and TRBJ2-1; the D gene is possibly TRBD1 (7 bases). The CDR3 has 14 amino acids. Trimming left V 3 bases short and J 5 bases short, with 12 bases between. The germline CDR1 and CDR2 sequences are SGDLS and YYNGEE. CDR3 protein: CASSGGGGNNEQFF. The DNA of the CDR3 is TGTGCCAGCAGCGGAGGGGGCGGGAACAATGAGCAGTTCTTC.

This chain uses TRBV3-1 (or the pseudogene TRBV3-2) with TRBJ1-3; D gene ambiguous. CDR1 and CDR2 from the germline V gene are LGHDT and YNNKEL (reference sequence). The CDR3 spans 13 residues. The ends were cut back, 0 bases at V and 6 bases at J, with 6 bases in the middle. In DNA form, the CDR3 reads TGTGCCAGCAGCCAAGATAGCCCAAACACCATATATTTT. Translated: CASSQDSPNTIYF.

V gene TRBV6-5 combines with J gene TRBJ1-4; unclear D gene. This CDR3 is 14 amino acids long. Trimming cost V 6 bases and J 3 bases, with 11 bases left between them. CDR1 and CDR2 from the germline V gene are MNHEY and SVGAGI. The CDR3 sequence: CASRRSAANEKLFF. CDR3 DNA: TGTGCCAGCAGGCGAAGCGCAGCTAATGAAAAACTGTTTTTT.

The chain has TRBV5-4 and TRBJ1-2, with D unresolved. Trimming left V 0 bases short and J 1 base short, with 7 bases between. Germline V gives CDR1 SGHNT, CDR2 YYREEE (reference sequence). This CDR3 spans 14 amino acids. Here the CDR3 reads CASSLGGSNYGYTF. The CDR3, as DNA: TGTGCCAGCAGCTTGGGCGGCAGTAACTATGGCTACACCTTC.

The chain employs TRBV11-2 and TRBJ2-1; D gene unclear. The CDR3 extends over 12 amino acids. The germline V and J ends were trimmed by 3 bases and 1 base, with 1 base remaining between them. The V gene's germline CDR1 is SGHAT and CDR2 FQNNGV. The chain's CDR3 is CASSFSYNEQFF. Written as DNA, the CDR3 is TGTGCCAGCAGCTTTTCCTACAATGAGCAGTTCTTC.

This clone was detected once. The chain uses TRBV3-1 (or the pseudogene TRBV3-2) and TRBJ2-3, with a possible D match to TRBD1 (5 bases). The CDR3 is 14 residues long. Trimming took off 4 bases at V and 9 bases at J, with 17 bases between the two ends. In germline, CDR1 is LGHDT, CDR2 YNNKEL (reference sequence). The CDR3: CASSPGASATTQYF. CDR3 DNA sequence: TGTGCCAGCAGCCCTGGGGCCAGCGCGACCACGCAGTATTTT.

The chain recombines TRBV6-2 or TRBV6-3 with TRBJ1-1; a possible D gene is TRBD1 (6 bases). The V end lost 0 bases, the J end lost 11 bases, and 16 bases lay between the germline ends. The germline gives CDR1 MNHEY, CDR2 SVGEGT. The length of the CDR3 is 14 residues. As DNA, the CDR3 is TGTGCCAGCAGTTACTCGATACGGGGGCCGTGGGCTTTCTTT. Its protein is CASSYSIRGPWAFF.

The chain combines TRBV2 with TRBJ1-1; tentatively, D is TRBD1 (5 bases). Germline V gene sequence: CDR1 SNHLY, CDR2 FYNNEI. The germline V and J ends were trimmed by 6 bases and 2 bases, with 16 bases remaining between them. The CDR3 is 15 residues long. CDR3: CASRSQGFGNTEAFF. As DNA, the CDR3 is TGTGCCAGCAGGTCCCAGGGTTTTGGAAACACTGAAGCTTTCTTT.